These 21 T cell receptor beta chains were all obtained from the same sample, sequenced in a study of cytomegalovirus exposure and HLA in healthy donors. It was with 60 Vbeta and 13 Jbeta primers that the PCR ran. Some clones are missing from TCRdb's copy, which holds only in-frame ones; the method was immunoSEQ multiplex PCR. The table has 150,000 to 200,000 clones, roughly 86% seen once; the top ten hold approximately 1.9%. Sequenced material: PBMCs. Every receptor here comes from a woman under 30 in good health and CMV-seronegative.

The chain combines TRBV10-3 with TRBJ1-2; 7 bases are a match to TRBD1. CDR1 and CDR2 (germline): ENHRY, SYGVKD. With V trimmed by 3 bases and J by 4 bases, 5 bases remained unmatched. The CDR3 is 14 amino acids. CDR3 sequence: CAISEGGEGYGYTF. DNA of the CDR3: TGTGCCATCAGTGAAGGGGGCGAGGGCTATGGCTACACCTTC.

There are a few counts of this clone. V and J are TRBV5-1 and TRBJ1-1; 7 bases are a match to TRBD1. CDR3 length: 15 residues. Trimming removed 3 bases from V and 4 bases from J; junction bases left unmatched: 9. Germline V gives CDR1 SGHRS, CDR2 YFSETQ. The DNA for the CDR3 is TGCGCCAGCAGCTCGGGTTCCCAGGGGGTCACTGAAGCTTTCTTT. Its translation is CASSSGSQGVTEAFF.

The genes are TRBV6-6 and TRBJ2-2, with D maybe TRBD2 (5 bases). CDR1 and CDR2 (germline): MNHNY, SVGAGI (reference sequence). This CDR3 is 12 amino acids long. The ends were cut back, 4 bases at V and 7 bases at J, with 7 bases in the middle. The CDR3 DNA is TGTGCCAGCAGTTCCACTAGCGGGGAGCTGTTTTTT. It translates to CASSSTSGELFF.

This sequence joins TRBV7-9 and TRBJ2-1; the D gene is possibly TRBD1 (7 bases). CDR3 length equals 15 residues. V was clipped by 1 base and J by 5 bases, with 12 bases between them. Germline CDR1 SEHNR, CDR2 FQNEAQ (reference sequence). CDR3 residues: CASSLGRGPHNEQFF. The CDR3 coding sequence is TGTGCCAGCAGCTTAGGGAGGGGGCCCCACAATGAGCAGTTCTTC.

This clone was detected a few times. The V call is TRBV6-4, the J call TRBJ2-5; 9 nucleotides align to TRBD2. In germline, CDR1 is MRHNA, CDR2 SNTAGT. V trimming: 3 bases; J trimming: 3 bases; junction bases outside the gene matches: 5. This CDR3 comprises 15 residues. The CDR3 DNA sequence: TGTGCCAGCAGTGAAGAAGCTAGCGGGAAAGAGACCCAGTACTTC. As protein: CASSEEASGKETQYF.

The V call is TRBV7-9, the J call TRBJ2-3; TRBD2 aligns across 12 bases. CDR1 and CDR2 (germline): SEHNR, FQNEAQ (reference sequence). V shed 4 bases, J shed 2 bases, and the junction held 4 bases outside the gene matches. CDR3 length equals 16 residues. DNA for the CDR3: TGTGCCAGCAGCTCGAGACTAGCGGGGGACACAGATACGCAGTATTTT. As protein: CASSSRLAGDTDTQYF.

The chain is built from TRBV4-3 and TRBJ2-3; 7 bases fit TRBD2. The trim removed 3 bases at V and 2 bases at J, leaving 8 bases unmatched. This CDR3 has 16 amino acids. Per germline, CDR1 LGHNA and CDR2 YSLEER. CDR3 in amino acids: CASSHIRGLYTDTQYF. DNA of the CDR3: TGCGCCAGCAGCCACATCCGGGGACTATACACAGATACGCAGTATTTT.

This clone occurred a few times. This sequence joins TRBV5-1 and TRBJ1-6; 8 nucleotides agree with TRBD1. CDR1 SGHRS and CDR2 YFSETQ come from the germline V gene. The J segment lost 10 bases and the V segment lost 4 bases, leaving 10 bases of the junction unmatched. The CDR3 loop spans 15 amino acids. This CDR3 reads CASSPGQGGGSPLHF. The CDR3 DNA sequence: TGCGCCAGCAGCCCAGGACAGGGTGGCGGGTCACCCCTCCACTTT.

V usage is TRBV7-9 and J usage is TRBJ2-7; possibly TRBD2 for D (7 bases). Germline lookup yields CDR1 SEHNR and CDR2 FQNEAQ (reference sequence). Trimming removed 5 bases from V and 6 bases from J, with 20 bases in between. The CDR3 consists of 15 residues. CDR3 coding DNA: TGTGCCAGCAGCACAAGCAGGGGCCCGGGGGGCGAGCAGTACTTC. Its translation is CASSTSRGPGGEQYF.

The J gene is TRBJ2-1, the V gene TRBV25-1, with a tentative D call TRBD2 (6 bases). Germline CDR1 and CDR2: MGHDK and SYGVNS. The V and J ends lost 6 bases and 5 bases respectively, with 23 bases between them. CDR3 length: 17 residues. CDR3 bases: TGTGCCAGCAGGAAAGAGGTCGGGGGACTCGATGACAATGAGCAGTTCTTC. Translation gives CASRKEVGGLDDNEQFF.

The chain has TRBV9 and TRBJ2-7; the match to TRBD2 covers 12 bases. This CDR3 is built from 16 residues. CDR1 is SGDLS, CDR2 YYNGEE, per germline. The V and J ends lost 0 bases and 1 base, in that order; junction bases with no gene match: 2. DNA for the CDR3: TGTGCCAGCAGCGTAGGCGGACTAGCGGGATCCTACGAGCAGTACTTC. Its translation is CASSVGGLAGSYEQYF.

This clone was observed a handful of times. This sequence joins TRBV7-2 and TRBJ1-2, with D possibly matching TRBD1 (5 bases). Per the germline V gene, CDR1 is SGHTA and CDR2 is FQGNSA. The CDR3 contains 13 residues. The V and J ends lost 5 bases and 8 bases respectively, with 15 bases between them. This CDR3 reads CASSRPGTRGYTF. CDR3 DNA sequence: TGTGCCAGCAGCCGCCCGGGGACTAGAGGCTACACCTTC. The entire variable domain, with the rest obtained from reference TRBV7-2 and TRBJ1-2, is as follows: GAGVSQSPSNKVTEKGKDVELRCDPISGHTALYWYRQSLGQGLEFLIYFQGNSAPDKSGLPSDRFSAERTGGSVSTLTIQRTQQEDSAVYLCASSRPGTRGYTFGSGTRLTVV.

The chain is built from TRBV5-4 and TRBJ1-1, with 9 positions matching TRBD1. The germline gives CDR1 SGHNT, CDR2 YYREEE (reference sequence). The CDR3 contains 15 residues. Unmatched junction bases numbered 9, after V lost 5 bases and J lost 4 bases. The CDR3 DNA reads as TGTGCCAGCAGTCGGGGACAGGGTCAGGGCACTGAAGCTTTCTTT. Protein sequence: CASSRGQGQGTEAFF. The full variable domain, its missing parts supplied by reference TRBV5-4 and TRBJ1-1, is ETGVTQSPTHLIKTRGQQVTLRCSSQSGHNTVSWYQQALGQGPQFIFQYYREEENGRGNFPPRFSGLQFPNYSSELNVNALELDDSALYLCASSRGQGQGTEAFFGQGTRLTVV.

The rearrangement joins TRBV27 to TRBJ1-2, with TRBD1 identical over 8 bases. The germline gives CDR1 MNHEY, CDR2 SMNVEV (reference sequence). V lost 6 bases, J lost 3 bases, and 21 bases stayed unmatched. The CDR3 covers 19 residues. As DNA, the CDR3 is TGTGCCAGCAGAGTCTTCTCCGTGACAGGGGATTCGGTTGACTATGGCTACACCTTC. Translation gives CASRVFSVTGDSVDYGYTF.

The V call is TRBV5-1, the J call TRBJ1-1; D is undetermined. The CDR3 spans 13 residues. Looked up from germline, CDR1 is SGHRS and CDR2 is YFSETQ. With 0 bases removed from V and 4 bases from J, the gap between germline ends came to 7 bases. In DNA form, the CDR3 reads TGCGCCAGCAGCTTGGTGGAGGGCACTGAAGCTTTCTTT. This translates into CASSLVEGTEAFF.

The rearrangement uses TRBV7-6 and TRBJ2-5; 8 bases fit TRBD1. The germline V gene encodes CDR1 SGHVS and CDR2 FNYEAQ. V lost 5 bases, J lost 3 bases, and 5 bases stayed unmatched. CDR3 length: 14 amino acids. CDR3 region: CASSLPTGEETQYF. The CDR3 DNA sequence: TGTGCCAGCAGCCTGCCGACAGGGGAAGAGACCCAGTACTTC.

The chain is built from TRBV30 and TRBJ2-7; a weak D match, TRBD1 (7 bases). The CDR3 spans 13 residues. Germline values: CDR1 GTSNPN, CDR2 SVGIG (reference sequence). The germline V and J ends were trimmed by 6 bases and 0 bases, with 12 bases remaining between them. Written as DNA, the CDR3 is TGTGCCTGTAGACAGGGAGGCTCCTACGAGCAGTACTTC. Translating gives CACRQGGSYEQYF.

This clone was detected a few times. The chain uses TRBV7-9 and TRBJ1-1; D is undetermined. Between the trimmed V and J ends, which lost 7 bases and 10 bases, there was a span of 16 bases. The CDR3 is made up of 12 amino acids. Germline lookup yields CDR1 SEHNR and CDR2 FQNEAQ (reference sequence). As DNA, the CDR3 is TGTGCCAGCACCGATCCAGGAACACGAGCTTTCTTT. This gives the protein CASTDPGTRAFF.

The chain joins TRBV2 to TRBJ2-3; 14 bases line up with TRBD2. The germline V gene encodes CDR1 SNHLY and CDR2 FYNNEI. There are 17 residues in the CDR3. Trimming at V came to 7 bases and at J to 3 bases, leaving 9 bases not matched to a gene. The chain's CDR3 is CASTQKGTSGSTDTQYF. The CDR3 DNA sequence: TGTGCCAGCACGCAAAAGGGGACTAGCGGGAGTACAGATACGCAGTATTTT.

This clone has only one observation. The chain recombines TRBV6-4 with TRBJ2-1; D ambiguous. V was shortened by 6 bases and J by 10 bases, with 16 bases between the two germline ends. This CDR3 is 13 amino acids long. Germline CDR1 and CDR2: MRHNA and SNTAGT. CDR3 amino acids: CASSNLEGSEQFF. For the CDR3, the DNA is TGTGCCAGCAGCAACCTAGAAGGTAGCGAGCAGTTCTTC.

The chain employs TRBV11-2 and TRBJ2-1; 9 bases are shared with TRBD1. Germline V lookup: CDR1 SGHAT, CDR2 FQNNGV. The CDR3 sequence is 16 residues long. J lost 1 base, V lost 7 bases, and 8 bases had no gene match. The chain's CDR3 is CASTRQGERSYNEQFF. CDR3 coding DNA: TGTGCCAGCACCAGACAGGGGGAAAGATCCTACAATGAGCAGTTCTTC. Full variable domain (remainder filled in from reference TRBV11-2 and TRBJ2-1): EAGVAQSPRYKIIEKRQSVAFWCNPISGHATLYWYQQILGQGPKLLIQFQNNGVVDDSQLPKDRFSAERLKGVDSTLKIQPAKLEDSAVYLCASTRQGERSYNEQFFGPGTRLTVL.